The 13 T cell receptor beta chains given below trace back to one sample, sequenced in a study of CD8+ T cells in alopecia areata. Alopecia areata patients had lesional scalp punch biopsies and peripheral blood taken from them. As the sequencing template, cDNA was produced by extracting RNA and reverse transcribing it. The protocol was immunoSEQ multiplex PCR, while the TCRdb copy is restricted to in-frame clones and leaves out a portion. This table holds about 12,000 clones, about 61% found once. The source material was skin. The receptors come from a human donor with alopecia areata.

A single count supports this clone. CDR3 in amino acids: CASSFEGAKAYEQYF. CDR3 sequence (DNA): TGTGCCAGCAGTTTTGAGGGAGCGAAGGCCTACGAGCAGTACTTC. The rearrangement uses TRBV27 and TRBJ2-7; D is possibly TRBD2 (5 bases). The CDR3 consists of 15 residues. With 3 bases removed from V and 2 bases from J, the gap between germline ends came to 14 bases. From germline, CDR1 is MNHEY and CDR2 SMNVEV (reference sequence).

In its sample, this clone was seen a few times. This chain joins TRBV19 and TRBJ2-1; the D is unclear. The CDR3 runs 15 residues. V gave up 2 bases and J gave up 5 bases, with 13 bases separating them. The germline V gene encodes CDR1 LNHDA and CDR2 SQIVND (reference sequence). CDR3 nucleotides: TGTGCCAGTAGTATAACTGTGAATTGGAACAATGAGCAGTTCTTC. Translating it yields CASSITVNWNNEQFF. The whole variable domain, remainder taken from reference TRBV19 and TRBJ2-1, is DGGITQSPKYLFRKEGQNVTLSCEQNLNHDAMYWYRQDPGQGLRLIYYSQIVNDFQKGDIAEGYSVSREKKESFPLTVTSAQKNPTAFYLCASSITVNWNNEQFFGPGTRLTVL.

V and J are TRBV6-6 and TRBJ2-6; D perhaps matches TRBD1 (6 bases). CDR1 is MNHNY, CDR2 SVGAGI, per germline (reference sequence). V shed 8 bases and J shed 5 bases, with 13 bases lying between them. The CDR3 runs to 14 residues. This CDR3 is CASGYRERANVLTF. The DNA for the CDR3 is TGTGCCAGCGGCTACAGGGAGCGGGCCAACGTCCTGACTTTC.

The rearrangement joins TRBV28 to TRBJ1-4; perhaps TRBD1 as D (5 bases). CDR1 and CDR2 from the germline V gene are MDHEN and SYDVKM. V lost 2 bases and J 13 bases, leaving 11 bases between the germline ends. The CDR3 loop spans 12 amino acids. The chain's CDR3 is CASSLRGVGLFF. The DNA for the CDR3 is TGTGCCAGCAGTTTACGAGGGGTGGGACTGTTTTTT.

This clone came up a few times. The chain couples TRBV29-1 to TRBJ2-5; 7 nucleotides match TRBD1. Trimming took 6 bases from V and 0 from J; bases not matched to a gene: 7. Germline V gene data show CDR1 as SQVTM and CDR2 as ANQGSEA. The CDR3 loop spans 14 amino acids. CDR3 region: CSVVKQGNQETQYF. The DNA of the CDR3 is TGCAGCGTAGTAAAACAGGGGAACCAAGAGACCCAGTACTTC. Full variable domain (outside the CDR3, taken from reference TRBV29-1 and TRBJ2-5): SAVISQKPSRDICQRGTSLTIQCQVDSQVTMMFWYRQQPGQSLTLIATANQGSEATYESGFVIDKFPISRPNLTFSTLTVSNMSPEDSSIYLCSVVKQGNQETQYFGPGTRLLVL.

J is TRBJ1-5 and V is TRBV27; 10 bases map to TRBD1. V shed 5 bases and J 0 bases; nucleotides not matched to a gene: 10. Germline-derived CDR1 and CDR2 are MNHEY and SMNVEV (reference sequence). The length of the CDR3 is 18 residues. The CDR3 nucleotides are TGTGCCAGCAGTCAAAGGACAGGGGGTTTCGATAGCAATCAGCCCCAGCATTTT. Its translation: CASSQRTGGFDSNQPQHF.

This chain uses TRBV5-1 with TRBJ2-3, with 12 bases identical to TRBD2. The CDR3 has 16 amino acids. Germline CDR1 is SGHRS and CDR2 is YFSETQ. J gave up 6 bases and V 3 bases, and 8 bases lay outside the gene matches. The CDR3 here is CASSSPSGGAEDTQYF. The CDR3 coding sequence is TGCGCCAGCAGCTCTCCTAGCGGGGGGGCGGAGGATACGCAGTATTTT.

This clone was seen a few times. V gene TRBV21-1 combines with J gene TRBJ1-3; the tabulated D call, TRBD1, remains unverified against the DNA. TRBV21-1 is classified as a pseudogene. This CDR3 spans 14 amino acids. As DNA, the CDR3 is TGTGCCATAAGGACAGCCCTACGGGGAAACACCATATATTTT. Translating gives CAIRTALRGNTIYF.

This clone was found a few times. CDR3 nucleotide sequence: TGCAGCCATTTATCACCCAACACCGGGGAGCTGTTTTTT. As protein: CSHLSPNTGELFF. V is TRBV29-1 and J is TRBJ2-2; D uncertain. V lost 8 bases and J lost 2, with 12 bases in between. This CDR3 has 13 residues. Germline CDR1 is SQVTM and CDR2 is ANQGSEA.

The chain employs TRBV7-9 and TRBJ2-6; TRBD1 or TRBD2 may be the D gene (6 bases each). Deletions cut 3 bases from V and 4 bases from J, with 16 bases between. From germline, CDR1 is SEHNR and CDR2 FQNEAQ (reference sequence). The CDR3 is 17 amino acids. CDR3 bases: TGTGCCAGCAGCTTTATTGTTGGGGGGCTAGGGGCCAACGTCCTGACTTTC. Translating gives CASSFIVGGLGANVLTF.

The rearrangement uses TRBV11-2 and TRBJ2-7; weak D call: TRBD2 (6 bases). The germline V gene encodes CDR1 SGHAT and CDR2 FQNNGV. The CDR3 extends over 15 amino acids. V was trimmed by 5 bases and J by 3 bases, leaving 17 bases between them. The CDR3 is CASSPSPSGGYEQYF. CDR3 nucleotide sequence: TGTGCCAGCAGCCCAAGCCCCTCCGGGGGCTACGAGCAGTACTTC.

This chain joins TRBV29-1 and TRBJ1-2; D is uncertain. The CDR3 is made up of 14 amino acids. Trimming removed 1 base at V and 0 bases at J, with 9 bases between. Germline V gene sequence: CDR1 SQVTM, CDR2 ANQGSEA. This chain's CDR3 is CSVEAYFPNYGYTF. CDR3 DNA sequence: TGCAGCGTTGAAGCCTACTTTCCTAACTATGGCTACACCTTC.

This sequence joins TRBV5-1 and TRBJ1-1; weak D call: TRBD1 (5 bases). The CDR3 contains 13 residues. Trimming shortened V by 5 bases and J by 3 bases, and 11 bases separated the two germline ends. Germline assignment: CDR1 SGHRS and CDR2 YFSETQ. The chain's CDR3 is CASRWAGDTEAFF. The CDR3 DNA reads as TGCGCCAGCAGATGGGCGGGGGACACTGAAGCTTTCTTT.